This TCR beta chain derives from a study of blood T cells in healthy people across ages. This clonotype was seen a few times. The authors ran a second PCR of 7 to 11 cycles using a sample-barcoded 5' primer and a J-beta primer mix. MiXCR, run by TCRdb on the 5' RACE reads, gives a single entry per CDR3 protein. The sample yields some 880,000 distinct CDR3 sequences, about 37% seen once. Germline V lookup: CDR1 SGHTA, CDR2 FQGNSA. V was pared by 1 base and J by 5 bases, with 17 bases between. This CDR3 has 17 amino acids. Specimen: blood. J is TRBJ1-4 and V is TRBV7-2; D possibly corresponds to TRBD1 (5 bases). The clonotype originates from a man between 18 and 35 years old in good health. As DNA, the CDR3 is TGTGCCAGCAGCTTAGGCGTTAGGGGCGGGTTAAATGAAAAACTGTTTTTT. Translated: CASSLGVRGGLNEKLFF.